This T cell receptor beta chain was recovered during a study of shared clonotypes between healthy human individuals. The study, taken as a whole, reports: Estimated richness was generally greater in naive than memory subsets.

V was shortened by 4 bases and J by 2 bases, with 15 bases between the two germline ends. Germline-derived CDR1 and CDR2 are SNHLY and FYNNEI. The CDR3 loop spans 16 amino acids. Positively selected for CCR7, the CD45RO-negative cells used as naive CD8 cells excluded terminally differentiated effector memory CD45RA+ cells. Clones were sequenced by immunoSEQ multiplex PCR, and TCRdb holds only the in-frame ones, with some missing. The profile covers nearly 600,000 clones, with around 95% appearing a single time and about 0.11% taken by the ten largest. A remark on this clone: Its specificity is not known.

The TCR sequence derives from a woman aged 30 to 39 in good health. The sequenced sample consisted of naive CD8+ T cells sorted from blood. The rearrangement joins TRBV2 to TRBJ1-5; maybe TRBD1 (6 bases). CDR3 loop: CASSGIQGVGNQPQHF. In DNA form, the CDR3 reads TGTGCCAGCAGTGGGATACAGGGAGTTGGCAATCAGCCCCAGCATTTT.